A selection of T cell receptor beta chains follows, all from one sample in a study of blood T cell repertoires in COVID-19. Using immunoSEQ multiplex PCR, the repertoire was profiled, and TCRdb retains in-frame clones only, with some absent. The data contain around 250,000 clones, about 86% of them singletons. Source material: PBMCs or T cells enriched from blood (not recorded which). Source of these receptors: a man under 40 with acute COVID-19. The CDR3 runs from the conserved cysteine through the conserved F or W. A D gene is named only where the DNA matches it firmly. Only part of the rows carry a size: once, few, many, or a class if the clone is expanded.

abundance,d_gene,v_gene,j_gene,CDR3aa,CDR3nt
.,TRBD2,TRBV29-1,TRBJ2-3,CSVILAGRTDTQYF,TGCAGCGTCATACTAGCGGGGCGGACAGATACGCAGTATTTT
.,.,TRBV7-9,TRBJ1-4,CASSLAQGRETNEKLFF,TGTGCCAGCAGCTTAGCCCAGGGGAGGGAAACTAATGAAAAACTGTTTTTT
.,.,TRBV7-9,TRBJ2-2,CASIFAEHRGDGELFF,TGTGCCAGCATATTTGCCGAACACCGGGGAGACGGGGAGCTGTTTTTT
.,.,TRBV12-3/TRBV12-4,TRBJ1-5,CASSFGSGQPQHF,TGTGCCAGCAGCTTCGGGTCGGGACAGCCCCAGCATTTT
few,TRBD2,TRBV27,TRBJ2-1,CASSSVAGGYNEQFF,TGTGCCAGCAGTAGCGTAGCGGGGGGTTACAATGAGCAGTTCTTC
once,.,TRBV15,TRBJ2-2,CATSRGLLRDTHTGELFF,TGTGCCACCAGCAGAGGCCTCTTACGGGACACTCACACCGGGGAGCTGTTTTTT
.,.,TRBV29-1,TRBJ1-2,CSVDWSQTNRSYGYTF,TGCAGCGTTGATTGGAGCCAAACAAACAGGAGCTATGGCTACACCTTC
.,TRBD2,TRBV11-3,TRBJ2-3,CASSLASGASLGTQYF,TGTGCCAGCAGCTTGGCTAGCGGGGCCTCCCTTGGTACGCAGTATTTT
.,.,TRBV30,TRBJ2-1,CAWSEQGRDYNEQFF,TGTGCCTGGAGTGAGCAGGGCAGGGACTACAATGAGCAGTTCTTC
.,.,TRBV6-5,TRBJ1-1,CASRPTTGRTEAFF,TGTGCCAGCAGACCAACCACAGGAAGAACTGAAGCTTTCTTT
.,.,TRBV4-3,TRBJ2-1,CASSQGGLVGDNEQFF,TGCGCCAGCAGCCAAGGGGGGCTAGTAGGAGACAATGAGCAGTTCTTC
.,TRBD1,TRBV30,TRBJ1-6,CAWSSTGTNSPLHF,TGTGCCTGGAGTTCGACAGGGACTAATTCACCCCTCCACTTT
few,TRBD2,TRBV5-1,TRBJ2-1,CASSSIGLAGDHEQFF,TGTGCCAGCAGCTCGATCGGACTAGCGGGAGACCATGAGCAGTTCTTC
.,.,TRBV6-2/TRBV6-3,TRBJ2-5,CASSSNTKFTETQYF,TGTGCCAGCAGTTCGAACACCAAATTCACGGAGACCCAGTACTTC
.,.,TRBV9,TRBJ2-2,CASSVAGNTGELFF,TGTGCCAGCAGCGTAGCAGGCAACACCGGGGAGCTGTTTTTT
.,TRBD2,TRBV20-1,TRBJ2-3,CSASQLAGIRDTQYF,TGCAGTGCTAGTCAGCTAGCGGGGATCAGAGATACGCAGTATTTT
.,.,TRBV13,TRBJ2-1,CASSLSWLTNNEQFF,TGTGCCAGCAGCTTATCCTGGCTCACAAACAATGAGCAGTTCTTC
.,.,TRBV4-3,TRBJ2-3,CASSQEGRSGDTQYF,TGCGCCAGCAGCCAAGAAGGCCGGTCAGGGGATACGCAGTATTTT
.,TRBD2,TRBV6-2/TRBV6-3,TRBJ2-3,CASTPGLGIRTDTQYF,TGTGCCAGCACCCCGGGACTAGGGATTCGCACAGATACGCAGTATTTT
.,TRBD2,TRBV27,TRBJ2-1,CASSLTGGAFNEQFF,TGTGCCAGCAGTTTAACGGGAGGAGCCTTTAATGAGCAGTTCTTC
.,.,TRBV30,TRBJ1-2,CAWSVGSGDGYTF,TGTGCCTGGAGTGTAGGTTCCGGGGATGGCTACACCTTC
.,.,TRBV7-9,TRBJ1-4,CASSLTAGMAEKLFF,TGTGCCAGCAGCTTAACGGCAGGGATGGCTGAAAAACTGTTTTTT
.,TRBD1,TRBV7-9,TRBJ1-6,CASSHPGLGQTYSPLHF,TGTGCCAGCAGTCACCCGGGATTGGGACAGACTTATTCACCCCTCCACTTT
.,TRBD1,TRBV27,TRBJ2-5,CASGRQGWGETQYF,TGTGCCAGCGGAAGACAGGGGTGGGGAGAGACCCAGTACTTC
.,TRBD2,TRBV5-4,TRBJ2-3,CASSPSGGVQDTQYF,TGTGCCAGCAGCCCTAGCGGGGGGGTGCAAGATACGCAGTATTTT
few,TRBD1,TRBV14,TRBJ1-2,CASSPDRFPYGYTF,TGTGCCAGCAGCCCGGACAGGTTCCCCTATGGCTACACCTTC
few,.,TRBV19,TRBJ1-4,CASSTRQDQAEKLFF,TGTGCCAGTAGTACCCGACAAGACCAAGCCGAAAAACTGTTTTTT
.,.,TRBV6-5,TRBJ1-1,CAILRIVTEAFF,TGTGCCATCCTCCGAATAGTCACTGAAGCTTTCTTT
.,TRBD1,TRBV5-6,TRBJ1-5,CASSTGTGGNQPQHF,TGTGCCAGCAGTACCGGGACAGGGGGCAATCAGCCCCAGCATTTT
.,TRBD2,TRBV5-1,TRBJ2-1,CASSLAGGGNEQFF,TGTGCCAGCAGCTTGGCGGGAGGGGGCAATGAGCAGTTCTTC
.,TRBD1,TRBV10-3,TRBJ1-4,CAISGQGAREKLFF,TGTGCCATCAGCGGACAGGGGGCGCGTGAAAAACTGTTTTTT
.,.,TRBV19,TRBJ2-1,CASSIETLSSYNEQFF,TGTGCCAGTAGTATAGAAACGTTGAGCTCCTACAATGAGCAGTTCTTC
.,.,TRBV19,TRBJ2-3,CASSIGHSTDTQYF,TGTGCCAGTAGTATAGGACATAGCACAGATACGCAGTATTTT
.,TRBD2,TRBV18,TRBJ2-1,CASSLTTSGTDEQFF,TGTGCCAGCTCACTTACGACTAGCGGGACGGATGAGCAGTTCTTC
.,TRBD1,TRBV4-1,TRBJ1-1,CASSWGQGTMNTEAFF,TGCGCCAGCAGCTGGGGACAGGGGACCATGAACACTGAAGCTTTCTTT
.,.,TRBV6-5,TRBJ2-5,CASSYSQYQETQYF,TGTGCCAGCAGTTACTCGCAGTACCAAGAGACCCAGTACTTC
.,.,TRBV7-2,TRBJ2-1,CASSPGSSYNEQFF,TGTGCCAGCAGCCCCGGTAGCTCCTACAATGAGCAGTTCTTC
.,.,TRBV27,TRBJ1-2,CASTLRGDHYGYTF,TGTGCCAGCACCCTACGCGGGGACCACTATGGCTACACCTTC
.,TRBD2,TRBV18,TRBJ2-2,CASSPPTSGNGGGELFF,TGTGCCAGCTCACCGCCGACTAGCGGGAATGGTGGCGGGGAGCTGTTTTTT
once,.,TRBV7-9,TRBJ1-1,CASSFTRGNTEAFF,TGTGCCAGCAGCTTTACCAGGGGGAACACTGAAGCTTTCTTT
.,TRBD1,TRBV3-1/TRBV3-2,TRBJ1-6,CASSQADRGPAPLHF,TGTGCCAGCAGCCAGGCAGACAGGGGGCCTGCACCCCTCCACTTT
.,.,TRBV7-8,TRBJ2-3,CASSSRVRTSTDTQYF,TGTGCCAGCAGCTCCCGAGTCCGAACTAGCACAGATACGCAGTATTTT
.,TRBD2,TRBV7-8,TRBJ2-1,CASSHLAAYNEQFF,TGTGCCAGCAGCCACCTAGCGGCCTACAATGAGCAGTTCTTC
many,TRBD2,TRBV6-4,TRBJ2-1,CASSGTSGGNEQFF,TGTGCCAGCAGTGGGACTAGCGGGGGCAATGAGCAGTTCTTC
.,.,TRBV19,TRBJ1-1,CASGVEGAFF,TGTGCCAGTGGGGTGGAGGGGGCTTTCTTT
.,.,TRBV30,TRBJ1-2,CAWILKPGWGYTF,TGTGCCTGGATCTTGAAACCTGGCTGGGGCTACACCTTC
.,.,TRBV7-2,TRBJ2-6,CASSKGGSGANVLTF,TGTGCCAGCAGCAAAGGGGGTTCTGGGGCCAACGTCCTGACTTTC
.,TRBD2,TRBV2,TRBJ2-1,CASTGKAGGPHNEQFF,TGTGCCAGCACGGGGAAGGCGGGAGGGCCCCACAATGAGCAGTTCTTC
.,.,TRBV7-9,TRBJ1-2,CASSIDKGGEGYTF,TGTGCCAGCAGCATAGATAAGGGAGGAGAAGGCTACACCTTC
few,TRBD2,TRBV27,TRBJ2-3,CASRRGRGGTTDTQYF,TGTGCCAGCAGGCGGGGACGGGGGGGAACCACAGATACGCAGTATTTT
.,TRBD1,TRBV5-6,TRBJ1-3,CASSLSGGPSGNTIYF,TGTGCCAGCAGCTTGTCAGGGGGCCCTTCTGGAAACACCATATATTTT
.,.,TRBV2,TRBJ1-5,CASSDGTYRPQHF,TGTGCCAGCAGTGATGGGACATACAGGCCCCAGCATTTT
.,TRBD2,TRBV30,TRBJ2-3,CAWSVPWTSGRGTAPDTQYF,TGTGCCTGGAGTGTACCCTGGACTAGCGGGAGGGGGACGGCACCAGATACGCAGTATTTT